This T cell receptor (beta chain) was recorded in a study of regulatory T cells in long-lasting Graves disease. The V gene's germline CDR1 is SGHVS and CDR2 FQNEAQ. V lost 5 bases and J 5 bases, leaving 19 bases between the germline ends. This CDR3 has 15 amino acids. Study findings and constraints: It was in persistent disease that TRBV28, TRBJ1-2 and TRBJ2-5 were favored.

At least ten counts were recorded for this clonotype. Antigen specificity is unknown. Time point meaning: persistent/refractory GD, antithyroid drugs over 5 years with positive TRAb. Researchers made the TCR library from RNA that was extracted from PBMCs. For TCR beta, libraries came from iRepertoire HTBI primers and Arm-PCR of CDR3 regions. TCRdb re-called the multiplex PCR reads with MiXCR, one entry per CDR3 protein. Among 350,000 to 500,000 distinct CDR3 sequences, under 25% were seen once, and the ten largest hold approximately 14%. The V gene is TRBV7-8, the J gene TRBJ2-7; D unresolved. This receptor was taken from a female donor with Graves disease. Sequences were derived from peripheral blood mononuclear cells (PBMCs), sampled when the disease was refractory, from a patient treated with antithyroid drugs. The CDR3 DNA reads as TGTGCCAGCAGCCATAGACCTCGTGGGTCGGACGAGCAGTACTTC. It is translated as CASSHRPRGSDEQYF. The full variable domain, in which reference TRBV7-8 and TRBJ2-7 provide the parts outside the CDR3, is GAGVSQSPRYKVAKRGQDVALRCDPISGHVSLFWYQQALGQGPEFLTYFQNEAQLDKSGLPSDRFFAERPEGSVSTLKIQRTQQEDSAVYLCASSHRPRGSDEQYFGPGTRLTVT.